This TCR beta chain was obtained from a study of T cell responses to AZD1222 COVID-19 vaccine. Only in-frame clones appear in the TCRdb table, and some are missing; sequencing was by immunoSEQ multiplex PCR. This sample has approximately 150,000 clones, with about 87% found just once. Study-wide results and caveats: Unmutated variant regions are reportedly targeted by nearly half of spike-specific TCRs. Only a handful of AZD1222 recipients, six or seven in all, had baseline seropositivity.

This clone was seen just once. The antigen remains unidentified. The clonotype comes from an adult in good health. The specimen comprised peripheral blood, sampled on day 0 of MenACWY control vaccination.

The CDR3 coding sequence is TGTGCCAGCAGCTTACAGCTCTCGGGCGAGCAGTTCTTC. It specifies CASSLQLSGEQFF. The chain joins TRBV7-9 to TRBJ2-1, with D unclear. The germline V gene has CDR1 SEHNR and CDR2 FQNEAQ (reference sequence). The CDR3 runs 13 residues. Deletions cut 2 bases from V and 10 bases from J, with 12 bases between.